The 4 T cell receptor beta chains below were found in one sample sequenced in a study of CD8 T cells in ankylosing spondylitis. Overall study findings and caveats: What appeared characteristic of ankylosing spondylitis blood was a TCR beta motif of under 10 highly homologous variants.

The antigens of these receptors remain unknown. TCRdb recomputed calls from the 5' RACE reads with MiXCR, one row per CDR3 protein. The sample contains about 800,000 distinct CDR3 sequences, approximately 12% of which appear only once. The sequenced sample consisted of blood, either unsorted or a sorted T cell fraction (not recorded which). These receptors were taken from a male donor with ankylosing spondylitis.

This clonotype was picked up a small number of times. This chain joins TRBV7-6 and TRBJ2-5; 8 bases agree with TRBD2. CDR3 length: 16 residues. V shed 5 bases and J 4 bases; nucleotides not matched to a gene: 12. Germline lookup yields CDR1 SGHVS and CDR2 FNYEAQ. The CDR3 reads CASSGALAVEGETQYF. CDR3 nucleotides: TGTGCCAGCAGCGGGGCACTAGCGGTAGAGGGAGAGACCCAGTACTTC.

This clonotype was recorded a few times. The V and J genes are TRBV20-1 and TRBJ1-1; 7 positions match TRBD1. Trimming cost V 6 bases and J 4 bases; bases outside gene matches: 5. The CDR3 runs 12 residues. From germline, CDR1 is DFQATT and CDR2 SNEGSKA (reference sequence). CDR3 DNA: TGCAGTGCCTTACAGGGGCCCACTGAAGCTTTCTTT. Protein product: CSALQGPTEAFF.

In its sample, this clonotype was seen many times. This chain uses TRBV20-1 with TRBJ2-1; TRBD2 aligns across 8 bases. The CDR3 extends over 14 amino acids. Germline-derived CDR1 and CDR2 are DFQATT and SNEGSKA (reference sequence). V trimming: 3 bases; J trimming: 5 bases; junction bases outside the gene matches: 6. This chain's CDR3 is CSASRGGFNNEQFF. The CDR3 coding sequence is TGCAGTGCTAGCCGGGGGGGCTTTAACAATGAGCAGTTCTTC.

This clonotype was seen a handful of times. The chain carries TRBV7-9 and TRBJ1-2, with 8 bases lining up with TRBD1. Germline trimming cut 5 bases from V and 4 bases from J; bases unmatched to any gene: 9. Germline V gene sequence: CDR1 SEHNR, CDR2 FQNEAQ (reference sequence). The CDR3 has 15 amino acids. The CDR3 loop reads CASSPPGGEGYGYTF. In DNA form, the CDR3 reads TGTGCCAGCAGCCCACCAGGGGGCGAGGGCTATGGCTACACCTTC.